The clone carrying this T cell receptor (beta chain) is judged large. The antigen remains unidentified. This specimen comes from a study of T cells in localized non-small cell lung cancer. Study-wide results and caveats: For the top 100 tumor clones, a median about 50 also appeared in adjacent lung. A single tumor region was sequenced, leaving heterogeneity possible. T cell clonality was highest in uninvolved adjacent lung, above tumor.

The method was immunoSEQ multiplex PCR; TCRdb's version includes in-frame clones alone and lacks a portion of them. The sample lists approximately 3,000 clones, approximately 25% seen once, with 13% to 15% in the top ten. This specimen was normal lung tissue next to the tumor, taken before any cancer treatment. The TCR comes from a man aged 35 to 69 with stage III squamous cell lung carcinoma.

The DNA for the CDR3 is TGTGCCAGCAGTTTAGGGGGGCAAGGAAACACCATATATTTT. This translates into CASSLGGQGNTIYF. V gene TRBV28 combines with J gene TRBJ1-3; a possible D gene is TRBD1 (6 bases). CDR1 is MDHEN and CDR2 is SYDVKM in the germline V gene. The CDR3 loop spans 14 amino acids. The V gene lost 2 bases and the J gene lost 4 bases, with 9 bases spanning the gap.